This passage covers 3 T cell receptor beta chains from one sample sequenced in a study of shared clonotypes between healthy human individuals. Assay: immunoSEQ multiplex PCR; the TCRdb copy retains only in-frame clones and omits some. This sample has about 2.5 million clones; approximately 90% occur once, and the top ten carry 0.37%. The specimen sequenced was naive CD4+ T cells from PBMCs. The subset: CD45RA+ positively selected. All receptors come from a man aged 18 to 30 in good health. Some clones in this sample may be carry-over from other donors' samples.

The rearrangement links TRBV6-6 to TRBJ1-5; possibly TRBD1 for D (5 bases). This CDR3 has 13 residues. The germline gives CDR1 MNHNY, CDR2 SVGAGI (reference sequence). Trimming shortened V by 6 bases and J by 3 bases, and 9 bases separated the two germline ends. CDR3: CASSWGFNQPQHF. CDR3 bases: TGTGCCAGCAGCTGGGGGTTCAATCAGCCCCAGCATTTT.

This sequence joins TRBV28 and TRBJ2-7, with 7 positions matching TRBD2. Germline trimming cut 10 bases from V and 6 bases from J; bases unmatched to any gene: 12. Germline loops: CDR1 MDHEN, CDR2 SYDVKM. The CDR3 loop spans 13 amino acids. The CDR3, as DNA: TGTGCCACCTTCGGGCGGGAGCCCCGCGAGCAGTACTTC. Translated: CATFGREPREQYF.

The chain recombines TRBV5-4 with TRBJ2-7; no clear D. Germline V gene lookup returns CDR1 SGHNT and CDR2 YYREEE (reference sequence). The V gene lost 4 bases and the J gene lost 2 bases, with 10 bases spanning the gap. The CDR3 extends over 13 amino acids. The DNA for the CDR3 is TGTGCCAGCAGCATCTTCAGCACCTACGAGCAGTACTTC. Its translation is CASSIFSTYEQYF.